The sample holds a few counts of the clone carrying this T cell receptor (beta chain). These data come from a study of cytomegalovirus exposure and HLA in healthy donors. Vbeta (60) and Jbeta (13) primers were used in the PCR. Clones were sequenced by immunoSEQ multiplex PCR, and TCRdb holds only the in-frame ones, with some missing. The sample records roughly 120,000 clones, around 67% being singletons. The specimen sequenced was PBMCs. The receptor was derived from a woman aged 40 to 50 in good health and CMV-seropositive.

DNA for the CDR3: TGTGCCAGCAGCCCGACTGCTAGCGGGGGGTTTTCTAGCACAGATACGCAGTATTTT. It translates to CASSPTASGGFSSTDTQYF. This rearrangement joins TRBV7-3 to TRBJ2-3; 11 nucleotides match TRBD2. Germline lookup yields CDR1 SGHTA and CDR2 FQGTGA. This CDR3 has 19 residues. V lost 5 bases and J lost 0; bases outside the gene matches: 13.